The TCR beta chain described here comes from a study of control samples from healthy donors and cancer patients. Assay: immunoSEQ multiplex PCR; the TCRdb copy retains only in-frame clones and omits some. The top ten hold about 6.3% of the sample, which has 400,000 to 500,000 clones, 75% to 95% seen once. This CDR3 is built from 15 residues. V was cut by 0 bases and J by 3 bases, with 9 bases left in between. Germline lookup yields CDR1 LNHNV and CDR2 YYDKDF (reference sequence). This TCR derives from a man aged 35-49 years with head and neck cancer. The specimen sequenced was PBMCs. J is TRBJ2-1 and V is TRBV15; D might be TRBD2 (6 bases). The CDR3 DNA is TGTGCCACCAGCAGAGACCGGGAGAGCTACAATGAGCAGTTCTTC. The encoded protein is CATSRDRESYNEQFF. The entire variable domain, with the rest obtained from reference TRBV15 and TRBJ2-1, is as follows: DAMVIQNPRYQVTQFGKPVTLSCSQTLNHNVMYWYQQKSSQAPKLLFHYYDKDFNNEADTPDNFQSRRPNTSFCFLDIRSPGLGDTAMYLCATSRDRESYNEQFFGPGTRLTVL.